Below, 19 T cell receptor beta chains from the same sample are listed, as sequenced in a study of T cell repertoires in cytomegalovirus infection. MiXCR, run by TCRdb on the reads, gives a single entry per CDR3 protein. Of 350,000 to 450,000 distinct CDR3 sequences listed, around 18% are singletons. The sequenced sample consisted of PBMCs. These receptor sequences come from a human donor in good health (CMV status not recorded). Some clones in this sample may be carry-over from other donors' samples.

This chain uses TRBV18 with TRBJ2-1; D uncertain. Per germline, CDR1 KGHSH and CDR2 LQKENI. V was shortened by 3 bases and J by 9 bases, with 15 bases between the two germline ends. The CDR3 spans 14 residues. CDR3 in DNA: TGTGCCAGCTCACCCCGGGTCGCCGAAGGTGAGCAGTTCTTC. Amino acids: CASSPRVAEGEQFF.

CDR3 nucleotide sequence: TGCAGTGCTAGAGAAGGGACAGGGCCCTACAATGAGCAGTTCTTC. This sequence encodes CSAREGTGPYNEQFF. This chain joins TRBV20-1 and TRBJ2-1, with TRBD1 matching 9 bases. This CDR3 has 15 amino acids. Germline V gene sequence: CDR1 DFQATT, CDR2 SNEGSKA (reference sequence). Trimming at V came to 0 bases and at J to 2 bases, leaving 2 bases not matched to a gene.

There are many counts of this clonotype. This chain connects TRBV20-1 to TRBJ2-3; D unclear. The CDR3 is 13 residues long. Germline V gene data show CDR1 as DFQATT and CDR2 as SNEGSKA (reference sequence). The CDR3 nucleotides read TGCAGCTCGAGGAGCAGCTTCGCAGATACGCAGTATTTT. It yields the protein CSSRSSFADTQYF.

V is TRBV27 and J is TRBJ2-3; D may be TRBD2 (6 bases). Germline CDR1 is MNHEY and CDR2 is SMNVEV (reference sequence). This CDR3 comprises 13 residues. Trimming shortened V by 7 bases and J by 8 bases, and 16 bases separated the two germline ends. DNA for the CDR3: TGTGCCAGCACCCCATCGGCGGGAAGTACGCAGTATTTT. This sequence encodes CASTPSAGSTQYF.

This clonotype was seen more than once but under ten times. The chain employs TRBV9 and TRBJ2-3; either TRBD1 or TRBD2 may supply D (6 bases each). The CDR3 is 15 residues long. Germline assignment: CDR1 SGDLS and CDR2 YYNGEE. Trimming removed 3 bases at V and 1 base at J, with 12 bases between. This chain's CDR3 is CASSGRDTGTDTQYF. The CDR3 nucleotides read TGTGCCAGCAGCGGGCGGGACACCGGCACAGATACGCAGTATTTT.

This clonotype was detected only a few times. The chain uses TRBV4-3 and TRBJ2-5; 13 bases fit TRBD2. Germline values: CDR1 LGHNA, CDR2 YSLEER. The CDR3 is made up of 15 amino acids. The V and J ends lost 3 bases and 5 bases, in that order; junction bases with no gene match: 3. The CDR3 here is CASSQGLAGYETQYF. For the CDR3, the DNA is TGCGCCAGCAGCCAGGGACTAGCGGGATATGAGACCCAGTACTTC.

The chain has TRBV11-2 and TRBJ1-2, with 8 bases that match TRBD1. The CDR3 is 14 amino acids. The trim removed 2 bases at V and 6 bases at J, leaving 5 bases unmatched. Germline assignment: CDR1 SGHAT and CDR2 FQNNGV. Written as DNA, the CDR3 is TGTGCCAGCAGCTTAAGGACAGGGATTGATGGCTACACCTTC. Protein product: CASSLRTGIDGYTF.

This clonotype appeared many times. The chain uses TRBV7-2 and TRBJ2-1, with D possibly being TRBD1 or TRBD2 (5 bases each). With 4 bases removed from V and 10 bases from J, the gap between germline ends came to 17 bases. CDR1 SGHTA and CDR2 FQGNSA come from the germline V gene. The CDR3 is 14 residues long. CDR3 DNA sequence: TGTGCCAGCAGCTCCTGGGACCTTGTAGGCGAGCAGTTCTTC. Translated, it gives CASSSWDLVGEQFF.

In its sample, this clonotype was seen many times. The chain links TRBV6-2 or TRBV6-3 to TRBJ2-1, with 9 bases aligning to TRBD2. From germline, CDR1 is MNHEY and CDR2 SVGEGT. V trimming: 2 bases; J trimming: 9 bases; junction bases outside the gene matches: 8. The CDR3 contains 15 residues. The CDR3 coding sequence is TGTGCCAGCAGTTACCGGCTAGCGGGAACGTCTGAGCAGTTCTTC. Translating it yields CASSYRLAGTSEQFF.

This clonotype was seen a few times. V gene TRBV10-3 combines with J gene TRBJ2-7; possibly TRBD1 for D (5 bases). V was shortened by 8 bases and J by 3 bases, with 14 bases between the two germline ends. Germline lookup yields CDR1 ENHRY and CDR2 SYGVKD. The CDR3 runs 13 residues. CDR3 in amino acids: CAIGRAGYYEQYF. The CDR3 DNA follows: TGTGCCATCGGTAGGGCAGGGTACTACGAGCAGTACTTC.

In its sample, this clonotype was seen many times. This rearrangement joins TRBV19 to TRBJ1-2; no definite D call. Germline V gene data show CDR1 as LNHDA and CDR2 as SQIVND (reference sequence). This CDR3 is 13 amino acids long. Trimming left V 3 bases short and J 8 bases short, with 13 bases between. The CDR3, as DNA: TGTGCCAGTAGTATTTTCTCGAGTCAAGGCTACACCTTC. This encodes CASSIFSSQGYTF.

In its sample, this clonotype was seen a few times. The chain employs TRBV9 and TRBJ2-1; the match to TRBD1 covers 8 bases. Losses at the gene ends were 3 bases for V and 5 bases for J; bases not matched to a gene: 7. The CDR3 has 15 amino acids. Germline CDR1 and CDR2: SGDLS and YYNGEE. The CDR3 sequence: CASSGMTGDHNEQFF. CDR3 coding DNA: TGTGCCAGCAGCGGAATGACAGGGGACCACAATGAGCAGTTCTTC.

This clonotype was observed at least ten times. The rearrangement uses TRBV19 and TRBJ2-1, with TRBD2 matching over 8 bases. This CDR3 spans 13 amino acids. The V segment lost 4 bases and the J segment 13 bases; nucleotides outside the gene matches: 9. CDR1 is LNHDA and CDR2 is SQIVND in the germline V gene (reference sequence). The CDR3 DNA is TGTGCCAGTAGTACACAGGTGGGACTAGTACAGTTCTTC. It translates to CASSTQVGLVQFF.

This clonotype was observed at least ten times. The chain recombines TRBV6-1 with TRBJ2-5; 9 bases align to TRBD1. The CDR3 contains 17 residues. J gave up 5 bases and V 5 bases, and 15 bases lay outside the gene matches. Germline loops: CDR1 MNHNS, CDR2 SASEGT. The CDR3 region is CASSPRFGDREDETQYF. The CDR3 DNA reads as TGTGCCAGCAGTCCCAGATTCGGGGACAGGGAGGACGAGACCCAGTACTTC.

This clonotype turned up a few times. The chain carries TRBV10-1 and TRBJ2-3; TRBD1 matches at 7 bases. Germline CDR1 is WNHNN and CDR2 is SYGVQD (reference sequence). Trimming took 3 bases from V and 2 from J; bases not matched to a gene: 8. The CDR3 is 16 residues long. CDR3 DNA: TGCGCCAGCAGTGACGGGGACAGACTTGACACAGATACGCAGTATTTT. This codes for CASSDGDRLDTDTQYF.

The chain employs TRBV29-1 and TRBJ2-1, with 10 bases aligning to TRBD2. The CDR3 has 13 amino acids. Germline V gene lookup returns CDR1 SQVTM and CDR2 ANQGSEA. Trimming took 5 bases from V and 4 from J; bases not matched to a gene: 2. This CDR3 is CSVLLAGYNEQFF. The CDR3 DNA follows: TGCAGCGTTTTACTAGCGGGATACAATGAGCAGTTCTTC.

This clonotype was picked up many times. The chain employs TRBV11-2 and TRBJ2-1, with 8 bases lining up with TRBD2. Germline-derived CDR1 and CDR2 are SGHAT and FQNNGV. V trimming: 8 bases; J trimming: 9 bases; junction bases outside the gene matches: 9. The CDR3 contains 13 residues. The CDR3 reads CASRSAGGSEQFF. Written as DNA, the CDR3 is TGTGCCAGCCGTTCGGCGGGAGGAAGTGAGCAGTTCTTC.

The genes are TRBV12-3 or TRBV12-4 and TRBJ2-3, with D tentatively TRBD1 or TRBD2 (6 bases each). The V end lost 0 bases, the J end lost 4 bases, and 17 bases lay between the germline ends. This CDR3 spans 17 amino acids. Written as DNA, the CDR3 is TGTGCCAGCAGTTTAGCCGAAAGGGGGGCCTGGGCAGATACGCAGTATTTT. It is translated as CASSLAERGAWADTQYF.

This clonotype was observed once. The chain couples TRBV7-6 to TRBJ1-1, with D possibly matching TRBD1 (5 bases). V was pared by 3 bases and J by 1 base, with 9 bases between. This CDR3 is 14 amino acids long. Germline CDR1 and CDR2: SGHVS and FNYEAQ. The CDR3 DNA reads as TGTGCCAGCAGCTTCACAGGAACGAACACTGAAGCTTTCTTT. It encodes CASSFTGTNTEAFF. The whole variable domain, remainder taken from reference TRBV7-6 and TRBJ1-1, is GAGVSQSPRYKVTKRGQDVALRCDPISGHVSLYWYRQALGQGPEFLTYFNYEAQQDKSGLPNDRFSAERPEGSISTLTIQRTEQRDSAMYRCASSFTGTNTEAFFGQGTRLTVV.